This entry describes one T cell receptor beta chain. Only in-frame clones appear in the TCRdb table, and some are missing; sequencing was by immunoSEQ multiplex PCR. The sample includes about half a million clones, 70% to 90% seen only once; the top ten take roughly 3.2%. This entry comes from a study of blood T cell repertoires in COVID-19. The overall study: Spain, Italy and the United States supplied samples that represented acute and convalescent COVID-19.

The CDR3 sequence is 15 residues long. With 2 bases clipped from V and 3 bases from J, the junction kept 5 bases outside the gene matches. Germline CDR1 and CDR2: LGHDT and YNNKEL (reference sequence). This TCR came from a human donor in a cohort sampled during active COVID-19. The chain has TRBV3-1 (or the pseudogene TRBV3-2) and TRBJ2-7; 9 bases are a match to TRBD1. The sequencing sample was made of peripheral blood. CDR3 amino acids: CASSQNPGQGYEQYF. The DNA of the CDR3 is TGTGCCAGCAGCCAAAATCCGGGACAGGGCTACGAGCAGTACTTC.